Listed below are T cell receptor beta chains from one sample, sequenced in a study of blood T cell repertoires in COVID-19. TCRdb's copy holds only in-frame clones and misses some; the assay was immunoSEQ multiplex PCR. The sample records roughly 380,000 clones, roughly 84% being singletons. Sequenced input: PBMCs or T cells enriched from blood (not recorded which). These receptor sequences come from a woman aged 25 to 39 who had recovered from COVID-19. Each CDR3 is given with its conserved first and last residue. A D gene is named only where the DNA matches it firmly. Expanded clones get a size class; other rows say once, few or many, or leave the size out.

abundance: .
v_gene: TRBV4-1
j_gene: TRBJ1-6
d_gene: .
CDR3nt: TGCGCCAGCAGCCAAGAGACGGGAGCCATCTCCTATAATTCACCCCTCCACTTT
CDR3aa: CASSQETGAISYNSPLHF

abundance: .
v_gene: TRBV6-5
j_gene: TRBJ2-2
d_gene: .
CDR3nt: TGTGCCAGCAGTTACGGCTCGGGGAACACCGGGGAGCTGTTTTTT
CDR3aa: CASSYGSGNTGELFF

abundance: .
v_gene: TRBV4-1
j_gene: TRBJ2-3
d_gene: .
CDR3nt: TGCGCCAGCAGCCAAGGTCGGACAGGGAGGGTTGGTGATACGCAGTATTTT
CDR3aa: CASSQGRTGRVGDTQYF

abundance: .
v_gene: TRBV9
j_gene: TRBJ1-1
d_gene: TRBD1
CDR3nt: TGTGCCAGCAGCGTAGATCAGGGGGCGCTGGGGACTGAAGCTTTCTTT
CDR3aa: CASSVDQGALGTEAFF

abundance: .
v_gene: TRBV5-1
j_gene: TRBJ2-7
d_gene: TRBD1
CDR3nt: TGCGCCAGCAGCTCGGGACAGGCCATCCCCTACGAGCAGTACTTC
CDR3aa: CASSSGQAIPYEQYF

abundance: .
v_gene: TRBV3-1/TRBV3-2
j_gene: TRBJ1-3
d_gene: .
CDR3nt: TGTGCCAGCAGCCTTCAGGCTTCTGGAAACACCATATATTTT
CDR3aa: CASSLQASGNTIYF

abundance: .
v_gene: TRBV7-9
j_gene: TRBJ1-3
d_gene: .
CDR3nt: TGTGCCAGCAGCCCGTCCCTTGCTAGGGGAAACACCATATATTTT
CDR3aa: CASSPSLARGNTIYF

abundance: .
v_gene: TRBV7-9
j_gene: TRBJ2-1
d_gene: TRBD1
CDR3nt: TGTGCCAGCAGCCTCGGCACAGGGGGCTTCTATGAGCAGTTCTTC
CDR3aa: CASSLGTGGFYEQFF

abundance: .
v_gene: TRBV28
j_gene: TRBJ2-7
d_gene: .
CDR3nt: TGTGCCAGCAGTCCAGGCGGAGGGCTGGGACAGATCCACTACGAGCAGTACTTC
CDR3aa: CASSPGGGLGQIHYEQYF

abundance: few
v_gene: TRBV19
j_gene: TRBJ1-5
d_gene: .
CDR3nt: TGTGCCAGTGCTCGGAGCAATCAGCCCCAGCATTTT
CDR3aa: CASARSNQPQHF

abundance: .
v_gene: TRBV5-1
j_gene: TRBJ2-7
d_gene: TRBD1
CDR3nt: TGCGCCAGCAGCGCCGGGACAGGGGCCGATCTGCGCGAGCAGTACTTC
CDR3aa: CASSAGTGADLREQYF

abundance: .
v_gene: TRBV5-4
j_gene: TRBJ2-6
d_gene: .
CDR3nt: TGTGCCAGCAGCTTACGGTGGCAGGCGAGCTCTGGGGCCAACGTCCTGACTTTC
CDR3aa: CASSLRWQASSGANVLTF

abundance: .
v_gene: TRBV4-1
j_gene: TRBJ2-2
d_gene: .
CDR3nt: TGCGCCAGCAGCCAAGATAGAAGGGGGGGCCCCGGGGAGCTGTTTTTT
CDR3aa: CASSQDRRGGPGELFF

abundance: .
v_gene: TRBV6-5
j_gene: TRBJ2-7
d_gene: .
CDR3nt: TGTGCCAGCAGCCCAGGGACACACTACGAGCAGTACTTC
CDR3aa: CASSPGTHYEQYF

abundance: .
v_gene: TRBV18
j_gene: TRBJ2-3
d_gene: TRBD2
CDR3nt: TGTGCCAGCTCACCGACTAGCGGAAGCACAGATACGCAGTATTTT
CDR3aa: CASSPTSGSTDTQYF

abundance: few
v_gene: TRBV7-2
j_gene: TRBJ2-5
d_gene: .
CDR3nt: TGTGCCAGCAGCTTATCTATAGAGACCCAGTACTTC
CDR3aa: CASSLSIETQYF

abundance: .
v_gene: TRBV7-2
j_gene: TRBJ2-5
d_gene: .
CDR3nt: TGTGCCAGCAGCTTCGTAGAATCCGAGACCCAGTACTTC
CDR3aa: CASSFVESETQYF

abundance: .
v_gene: TRBV28
j_gene: TRBJ1-2
d_gene: .
CDR3nt: TGTGCCAGCAGCCCCTCCGAGAGCTATGGCTACACCTTC
CDR3aa: CASSPSESYGYTF

abundance: .
v_gene: TRBV3-1/TRBV3-2
j_gene: TRBJ2-7
d_gene: .
CDR3nt: TGTGCCAGCAGCCAAGGAACTCTCCTCGAGCAGTACTTC
CDR3aa: CASSQGTLLEQYF

abundance: .
v_gene: TRBV12-3/TRBV12-4
j_gene: TRBJ2-3
d_gene: .
CDR3nt: TGTGCCAGCAGTTTCTACTCAGATACGCAGTATTTT
CDR3aa: CASSFYSDTQYF

abundance: few
v_gene: TRBV19
j_gene: TRBJ2-6
d_gene: .
CDR3nt: TGTGCCAGTAGTATAGAGGCAGGGTCTGGGGCCAACGTCCTGACTTTC
CDR3aa: CASSIEAGSGANVLTF

abundance: .
v_gene: TRBV5-3
j_gene: TRBJ2-2
d_gene: TRBD2
CDR3nt: TGTGCCAGAACCCTTGGCCCTAGCGGGAACGGGGAGCTGTTTTTT
CDR3aa: CARTLGPSGNGELFF

abundance: .
v_gene: TRBV11-3
j_gene: TRBJ2-1
d_gene: .
CDR3nt: TGTGCCAGCAGCTTTAGGAGGGATGAGCAGTTCTTC
CDR3aa: CASSFRRDEQFF

abundance: .
v_gene: TRBV6-4
j_gene: TRBJ1-4
d_gene: .
CDR3nt: TGTGCCAGCAGTTTACAGAAGGATGAAAAACTGTTTTTT
CDR3aa: CASSLQKDEKLFF

abundance: .
v_gene: TRBV7-2
j_gene: TRBJ2-5
d_gene: TRBD1
CDR3nt: TGTGCCAGCAGCTTAACAGGGGCGCGGGAGACCCAGTACTTC
CDR3aa: CASSLTGARETQYF

abundance: once
v_gene: TRBV30
j_gene: TRBJ2-1
d_gene: TRBD2
CDR3nt: TGTGCCTGGAGATGGACTAGCGGGCACAATGAGCAGTTCTTC
CDR3aa: CAWRWTSGHNEQFF

abundance: .
v_gene: TRBV3-1/TRBV3-2
j_gene: TRBJ2-7
d_gene: .
CDR3nt: TGTGCCAGCAGCCAAGGGACAGTAGTACTACGAGGGCAGTACTTC
CDR3aa: CASSQGTVVLRGQYF

abundance: .
v_gene: TRBV11-2
j_gene: TRBJ2-1
d_gene: .
CDR3nt: TGTGCCAGCAGCTTGGTCCCGACTAACAATGAGCAGTTCTTC
CDR3aa: CASSLVPTNNEQFF

abundance: once
v_gene: TRBV2
j_gene: TRBJ2-5
d_gene: .
CDR3nt: TGTGCCAGTACGGGGGAAGAGACCCAGTACTTC
CDR3aa: CASTGEETQYF

abundance: .
v_gene: TRBV7-2
j_gene: TRBJ2-7
d_gene: TRBD2
CDR3nt: TGTGCCAGCAGCTTAAGGACTAGCGCCTCCTACGAGCAGTACTTC
CDR3aa: CASSLRTSASYEQYF

abundance: .
v_gene: TRBV2
j_gene: TRBJ1-1
d_gene: .
CDR3nt: TGTGCCAGCAGTGAGGACAGAGGGACGAACACTGAAGCTTTCTTT
CDR3aa: CASSEDRGTNTEAFF

abundance: .
v_gene: TRBV5-1
j_gene: TRBJ2-7
d_gene: TRBD2
CDR3nt: TGCGCCAGCAGCGCAACCCTAGCGGGAGAGGACGAGCAGTACTTC
CDR3aa: CASSATLAGEDEQYF

abundance: once
v_gene: TRBV11-2
j_gene: TRBJ1-1
d_gene: TRBD1
CDR3nt: TGTGCCAGCAGCGTCCTCAGGGGGGCGAACACTGAAGCTTTCTTT
CDR3aa: CASSVLRGANTEAFF

abundance: .
v_gene: TRBV7-8
j_gene: TRBJ1-2
d_gene: TRBD1
CDR3nt: TGTGCCAGCAGCCCCCGGACAGGGGCCAACTATGGCTACACCTTC
CDR3aa: CASSPRTGANYGYTF

abundance: .
v_gene: TRBV5-1
j_gene: TRBJ2-2
d_gene: TRBD2
CDR3nt: TGCGCCAGCAGAGGAGAGCTAGCGGGAAGGAGCTCTGATCGGGAGCTGTTTTTT
CDR3aa: CASRGELAGRSSDRELFF

abundance: .
v_gene: TRBV5-1
j_gene: TRBJ2-1
d_gene: TRBD2
CDR3nt: TGCGCCAGCAGCTTGGAGCGGGGGGGCTCCTACAATGAGCAGTTCTTC
CDR3aa: CASSLERGGSYNEQFF

abundance: .
v_gene: TRBV2
j_gene: TRBJ2-7
d_gene: TRBD1
CDR3nt: TGTGCCAGCAGTGCAACAGGGGGCGAGCAGTACTTC
CDR3aa: CASSATGGEQYF

abundance: .
v_gene: TRBV5-4
j_gene: TRBJ2-2
d_gene: TRBD2
CDR3nt: TGTGCCAGCAGCTTATTAGCGGGGAACACCGGGGAGCTGTTTTTT
CDR3aa: CASSLLAGNTGELFF

abundance: few
v_gene: TRBV7-9
j_gene: TRBJ2-7
d_gene: TRBD1
CDR3nt: TGTGCCAGCAGCCCCGGGACAGGGACCGAGCAGTACTTC
CDR3aa: CASSPGTGTEQYF

abundance: .
v_gene: TRBV6-2/TRBV6-3
j_gene: TRBJ1-2
d_gene: TRBD1
CDR3nt: TGTGCCAGCAGTTACTCGGCAGGGGGGTATGGCTACACCTTC
CDR3aa: CASSYSAGGYGYTF

abundance: .
v_gene: TRBV2
j_gene: TRBJ1-4
d_gene: TRBD1
CDR3nt: TGTGCCAGCATCTGGGACAGTCGGGGTGAAAAACTGTTTTTT
CDR3aa: CASIWDSRGEKLFF

abundance: .
v_gene: TRBV29-1
j_gene: TRBJ2-5
d_gene: TRBD1
CDR3nt: TGCAGCGTGGGGGACAGGGTTGGAGAGACCCAGTACTTC
CDR3aa: CSVGDRVGETQYF